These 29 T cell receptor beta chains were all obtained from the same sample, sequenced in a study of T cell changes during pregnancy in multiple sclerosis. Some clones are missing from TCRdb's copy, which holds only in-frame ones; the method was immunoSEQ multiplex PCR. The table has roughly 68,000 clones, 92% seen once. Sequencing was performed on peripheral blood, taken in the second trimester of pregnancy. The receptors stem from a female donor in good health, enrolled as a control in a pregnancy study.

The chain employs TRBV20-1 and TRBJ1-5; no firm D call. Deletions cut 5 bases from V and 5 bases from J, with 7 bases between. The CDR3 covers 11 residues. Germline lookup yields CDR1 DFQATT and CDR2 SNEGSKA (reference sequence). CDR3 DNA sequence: TGCAGTGCTCAGGAAGATCAGCCCCAGCATTTT. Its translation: CSAQEDQPQHF.

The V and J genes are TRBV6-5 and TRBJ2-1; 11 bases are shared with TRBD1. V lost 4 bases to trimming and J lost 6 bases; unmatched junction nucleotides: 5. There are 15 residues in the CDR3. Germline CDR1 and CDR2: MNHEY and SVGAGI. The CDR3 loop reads CASSSPGTGGNEQFF. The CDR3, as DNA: TGTGCCAGCAGTTCCCCCGGGACAGGGGGCAATGAGCAGTTCTTC.

CDR3 bases: TGTGCCAGCAGCTTAGATAGAACGACAGGGTGGAGCTCCTACGAGCAGTACTTC. Its translation: CASSLDRTTGWSSYEQYF. The chain uses TRBV11-2 and TRBJ2-7; TRBD1 agrees at 7 bases. The trim removed 0 bases at V and 0 bases at J, leaving 11 bases unmatched. CDR3 length: 18 residues. In germline, CDR1 is SGHAT, CDR2 FQNNGV.

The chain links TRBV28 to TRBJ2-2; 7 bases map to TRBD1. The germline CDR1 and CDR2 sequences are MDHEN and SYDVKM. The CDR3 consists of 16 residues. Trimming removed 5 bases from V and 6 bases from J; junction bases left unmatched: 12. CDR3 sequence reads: CASSIGATGWAGELFF. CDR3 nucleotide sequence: TGTGCCAGCAGTATCGGGGCGACAGGGTGGGCCGGGGAGCTGTTTTTT.

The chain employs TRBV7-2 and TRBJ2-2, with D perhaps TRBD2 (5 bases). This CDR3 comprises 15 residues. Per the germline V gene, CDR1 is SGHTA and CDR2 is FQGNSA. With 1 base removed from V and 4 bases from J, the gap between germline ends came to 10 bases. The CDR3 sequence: CASSLVRAGTGELFF. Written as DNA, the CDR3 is TGTGCCAGCAGCTTAGTTAGGGCGGGCACCGGGGAGCTGTTTTTT.

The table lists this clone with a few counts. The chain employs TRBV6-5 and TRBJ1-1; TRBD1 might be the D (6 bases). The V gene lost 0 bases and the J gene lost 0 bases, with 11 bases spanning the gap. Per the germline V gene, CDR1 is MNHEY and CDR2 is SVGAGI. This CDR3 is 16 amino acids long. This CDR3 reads CASSYSWTVMNTEAFF. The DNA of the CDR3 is TGTGCCAGCAGTTACTCTTGGACAGTCATGAACACTGAAGCTTTCTTT.

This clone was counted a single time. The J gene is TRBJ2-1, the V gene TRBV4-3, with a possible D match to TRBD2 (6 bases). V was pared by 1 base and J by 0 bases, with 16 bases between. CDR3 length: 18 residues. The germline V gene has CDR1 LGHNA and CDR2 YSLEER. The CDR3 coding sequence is TGCGCCAGCAGCCAAGTACCTAGCGCTTCAAGCTCCTACAATGAGCAGTTCTTC. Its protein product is CASSQVPSASSSYNEQFF.

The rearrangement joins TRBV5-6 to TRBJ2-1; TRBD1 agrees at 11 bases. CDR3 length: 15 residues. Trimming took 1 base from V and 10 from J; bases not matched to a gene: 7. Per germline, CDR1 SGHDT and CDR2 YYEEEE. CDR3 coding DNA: TGTGCCAGCAGCTTGTCGGGACAGGGGGGACTCGAGCAGTTCTTC. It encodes CASSLSGQGGLEQFF.

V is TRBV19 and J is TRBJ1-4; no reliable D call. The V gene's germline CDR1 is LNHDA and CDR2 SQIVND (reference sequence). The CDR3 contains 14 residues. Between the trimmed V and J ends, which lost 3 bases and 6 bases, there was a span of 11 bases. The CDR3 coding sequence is TGTGCCAGTAGTATTTTCTTCTCCGATGAAAAACTGTTTTTT. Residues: CASSIFFSDEKLFF.

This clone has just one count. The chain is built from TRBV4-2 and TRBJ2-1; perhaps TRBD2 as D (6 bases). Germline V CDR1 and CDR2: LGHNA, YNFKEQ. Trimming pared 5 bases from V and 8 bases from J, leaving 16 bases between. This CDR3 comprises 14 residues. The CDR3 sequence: CASSDFGGGYEQFF. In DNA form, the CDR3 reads TGTGCCAGCAGCGACTTCGGGGGAGGCTATGAGCAGTTCTTC.

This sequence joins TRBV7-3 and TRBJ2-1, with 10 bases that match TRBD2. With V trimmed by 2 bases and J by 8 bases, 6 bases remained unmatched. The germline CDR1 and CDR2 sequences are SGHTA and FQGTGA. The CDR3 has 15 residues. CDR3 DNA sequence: TGTGCCAGCAGCTTATCTAGCGGGAGTTCCCATGAGCAGTTCTTC. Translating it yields CASSLSSGSSHEQFF.

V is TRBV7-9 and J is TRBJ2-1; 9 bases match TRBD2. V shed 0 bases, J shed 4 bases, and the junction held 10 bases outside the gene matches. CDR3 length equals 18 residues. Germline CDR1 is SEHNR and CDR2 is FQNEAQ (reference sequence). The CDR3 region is CASSLAVETSGFYNEQFF. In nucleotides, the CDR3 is TGTGCCAGCAGCTTAGCGGTGGAGACTAGCGGTTTTTACAATGAGCAGTTCTTC.

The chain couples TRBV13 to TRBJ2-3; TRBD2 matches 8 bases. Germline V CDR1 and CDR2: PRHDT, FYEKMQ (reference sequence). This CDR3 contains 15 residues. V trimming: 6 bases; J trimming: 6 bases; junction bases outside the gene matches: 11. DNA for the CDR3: TGTGCCAGCAGAAAGCGAGCGGGAGAGATTGATACGCAGTATTTT. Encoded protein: CASRKRAGEIDTQYF.

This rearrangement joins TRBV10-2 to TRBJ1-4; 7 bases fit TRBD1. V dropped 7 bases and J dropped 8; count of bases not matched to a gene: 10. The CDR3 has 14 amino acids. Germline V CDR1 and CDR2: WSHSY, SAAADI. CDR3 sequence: CASTKTGLGEKLFF. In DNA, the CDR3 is TGCGCCAGCACCAAGACAGGGTTGGGAGAAAAACTGTTTTTT.

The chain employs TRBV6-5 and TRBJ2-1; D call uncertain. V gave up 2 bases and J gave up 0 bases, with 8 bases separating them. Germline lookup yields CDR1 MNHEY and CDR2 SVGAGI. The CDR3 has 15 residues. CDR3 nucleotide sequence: TGTGCCAGCAGTTACAGATCTAGCTCCTACAATGAGCAGTTCTTC. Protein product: CASSYRSSSYNEQFF.

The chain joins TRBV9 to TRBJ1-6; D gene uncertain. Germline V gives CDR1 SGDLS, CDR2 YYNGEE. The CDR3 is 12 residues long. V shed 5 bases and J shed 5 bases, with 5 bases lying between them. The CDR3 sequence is CASRQDNSPLHF. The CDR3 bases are TGTGCCAGCAGGCAGGATAATTCACCCCTCCACTTT.

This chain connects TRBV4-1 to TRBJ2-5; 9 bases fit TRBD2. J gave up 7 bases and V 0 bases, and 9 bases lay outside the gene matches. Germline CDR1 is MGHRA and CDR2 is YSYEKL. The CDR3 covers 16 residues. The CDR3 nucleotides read TGCGCCAGCAGCCAAGAGATGGCGGGGGGGTTAGGGACCCAGTACTTC. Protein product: CASSQEMAGGLGTQYF.

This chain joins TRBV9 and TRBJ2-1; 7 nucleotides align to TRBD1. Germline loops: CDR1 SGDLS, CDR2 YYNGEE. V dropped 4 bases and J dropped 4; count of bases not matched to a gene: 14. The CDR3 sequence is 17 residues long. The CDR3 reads CASSHTTGTDLYNEQFF. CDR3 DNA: TGTGCCAGCAGCCATACCACCGGGACAGATCTTTACAATGAGCAGTTCTTC.

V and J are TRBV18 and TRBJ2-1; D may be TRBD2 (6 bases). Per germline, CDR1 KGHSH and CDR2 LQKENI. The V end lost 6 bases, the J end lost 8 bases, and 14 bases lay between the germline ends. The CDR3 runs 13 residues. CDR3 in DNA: TGTGCCAGCTCGCCGGGACTGGGGGATGAGCAGTTCTTC. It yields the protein CASSPGLGDEQFF.

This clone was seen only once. This CDR3 is CASSLASGVAPAQYF. In DNA form, the CDR3 reads TGCGCCAGCAGCTTGGCTAGCGGGGTGGCGCCCGCCCAGTACTTC. The V and J genes are TRBV5-1 and TRBJ2-5; 9 positions match TRBD2. Germline CDR1 SGHRS, CDR2 YFSETQ. This CDR3 region has 15 residues. J gave up 9 bases and V 0 bases, and 9 bases lay outside the gene matches.

CDR3 sequence: CASESGYQPQHF. The CDR3 region has the DNA TGTGCCAGCGAATCAGGGTATCAGCCCCAGCATTTT. The genes are TRBV6-6 and TRBJ1-5, with D possibly TRBD1 on 5 matching bases. The germline gives CDR1 MNHNY, CDR2 SVGAGI (reference sequence). The CDR3 runs to 12 residues. The V end was cut by 8 bases, the J end by 5 bases, with 10 bases between.

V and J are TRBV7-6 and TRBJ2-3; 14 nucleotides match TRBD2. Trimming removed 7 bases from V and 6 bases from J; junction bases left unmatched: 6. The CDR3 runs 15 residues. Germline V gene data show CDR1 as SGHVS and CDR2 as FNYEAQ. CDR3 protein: CASTPGLAGADTQYF. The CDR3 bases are TGTGCCAGCACCCCGGGACTAGCGGGGGCCGATACGCAGTATTTT.

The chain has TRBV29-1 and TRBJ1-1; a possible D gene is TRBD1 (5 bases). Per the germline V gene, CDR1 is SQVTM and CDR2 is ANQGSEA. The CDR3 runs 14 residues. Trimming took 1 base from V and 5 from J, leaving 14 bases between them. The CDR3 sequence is CSVEGEGLGTEAFF. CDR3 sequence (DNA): TGCAGCGTTGAAGGGGAGGGGCTGGGAACTGAAGCTTTCTTT.

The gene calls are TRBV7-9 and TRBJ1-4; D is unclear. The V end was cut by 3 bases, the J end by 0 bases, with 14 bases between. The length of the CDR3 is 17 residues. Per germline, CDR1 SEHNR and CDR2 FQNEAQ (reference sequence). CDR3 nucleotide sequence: TGTGCCAGCAGCTTGCCGGCTAGCGTTGCAACTAATGAAAAACTGTTTTTT. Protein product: CASSLPASVATNEKLFF.

CDR3 protein: CASRRQSYGYTF. The CDR3 DNA reads TGTGCCAGCCGGAGGCAGTCCTATGGCTACACCTTC. This chain links TRBV28 with TRBJ1-2, with D unresolved. Germline assignment: CDR1 MDHEN and CDR2 SYDVKM. The ends were cut back, 8 bases at V and 4 bases at J, with 11 bases in the middle. CDR3 length equals 12 residues.

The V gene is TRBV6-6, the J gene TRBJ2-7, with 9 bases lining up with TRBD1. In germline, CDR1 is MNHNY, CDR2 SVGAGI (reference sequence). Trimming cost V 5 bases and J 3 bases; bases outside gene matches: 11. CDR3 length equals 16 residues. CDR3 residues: CASSRAGQGSGYEQYF. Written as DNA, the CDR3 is TGTGCCAGCAGTCGCGCGGGACAGGGCTCCGGCTACGAGCAGTACTTC.

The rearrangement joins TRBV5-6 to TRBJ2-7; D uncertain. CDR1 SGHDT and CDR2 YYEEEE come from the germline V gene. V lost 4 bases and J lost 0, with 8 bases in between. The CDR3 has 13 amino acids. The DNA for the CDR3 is TGTGCCAGCAGCCTCGCCGGCTCCTACGAGCAGTACTTC. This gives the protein CASSLAGSYEQYF.

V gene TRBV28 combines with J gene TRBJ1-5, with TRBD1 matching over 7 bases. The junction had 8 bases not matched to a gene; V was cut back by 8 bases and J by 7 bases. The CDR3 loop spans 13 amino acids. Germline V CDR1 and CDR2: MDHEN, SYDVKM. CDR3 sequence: CASLTGVRQPQHF. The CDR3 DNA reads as TGTGCCAGCCTTACAGGGGTTCGACAGCCCCAGCATTTT.

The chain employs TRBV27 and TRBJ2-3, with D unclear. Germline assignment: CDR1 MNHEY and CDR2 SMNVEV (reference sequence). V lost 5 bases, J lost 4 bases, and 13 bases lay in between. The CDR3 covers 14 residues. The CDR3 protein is CASSAPTRPDTQYF. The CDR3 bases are TGTGCCAGCAGTGCCCCAACACGTCCAGATACGCAGTATTTT.